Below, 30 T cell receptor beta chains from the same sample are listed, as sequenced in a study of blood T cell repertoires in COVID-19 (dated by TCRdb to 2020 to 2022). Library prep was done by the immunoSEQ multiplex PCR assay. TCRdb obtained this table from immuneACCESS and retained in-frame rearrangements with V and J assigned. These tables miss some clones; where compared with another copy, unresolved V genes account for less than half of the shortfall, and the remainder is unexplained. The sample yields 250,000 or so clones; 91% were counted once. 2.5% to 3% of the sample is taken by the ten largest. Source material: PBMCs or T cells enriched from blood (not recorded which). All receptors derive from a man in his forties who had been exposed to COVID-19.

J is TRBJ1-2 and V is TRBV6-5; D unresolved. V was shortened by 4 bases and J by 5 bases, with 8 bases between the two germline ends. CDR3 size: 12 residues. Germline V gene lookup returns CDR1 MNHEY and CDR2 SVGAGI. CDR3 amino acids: CASSSGSYGYTF. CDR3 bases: TGTGCCAGCAGTTCGGGAAGTTATGGCTACACCTTC.

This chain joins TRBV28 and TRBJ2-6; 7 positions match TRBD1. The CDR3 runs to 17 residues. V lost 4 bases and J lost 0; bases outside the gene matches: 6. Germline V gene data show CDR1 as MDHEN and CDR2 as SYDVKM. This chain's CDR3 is CASSSGTVYSGANVLTF. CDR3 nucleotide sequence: TGTGCCAGCAGTTCTGGGACAGTGTACTCTGGGGCCAACGTCCTGACTTTC.

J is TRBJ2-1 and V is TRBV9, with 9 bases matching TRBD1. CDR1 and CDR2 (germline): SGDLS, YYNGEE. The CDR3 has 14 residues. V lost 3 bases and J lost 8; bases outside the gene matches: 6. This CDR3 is CASSAGQGGDEQFF. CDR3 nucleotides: TGTGCCAGCAGCGCGGGACAGGGAGGAGATGAGCAGTTCTTC.

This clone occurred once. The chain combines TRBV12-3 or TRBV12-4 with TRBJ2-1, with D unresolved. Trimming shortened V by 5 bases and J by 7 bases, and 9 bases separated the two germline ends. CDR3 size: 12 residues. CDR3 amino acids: CASSRRENEQFF. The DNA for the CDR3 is TGTGCCAGCAGTCGCCGAGAGAATGAGCAGTTCTTC.

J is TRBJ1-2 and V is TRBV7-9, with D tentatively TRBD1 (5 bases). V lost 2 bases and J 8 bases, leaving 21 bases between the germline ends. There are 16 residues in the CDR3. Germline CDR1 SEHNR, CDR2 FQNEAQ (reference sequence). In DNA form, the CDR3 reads TGTGCCAGCAGCTTAAGCTCGGTCACCTGGAGGGGAGGCTACACCTTC. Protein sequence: CASSLSSVTWRGGYTF.

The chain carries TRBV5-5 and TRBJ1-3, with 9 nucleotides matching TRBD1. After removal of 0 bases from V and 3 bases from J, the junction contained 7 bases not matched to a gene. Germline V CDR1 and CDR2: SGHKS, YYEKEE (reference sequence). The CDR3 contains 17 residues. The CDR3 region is CASSLAAGQGLGNTIYF. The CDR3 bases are TGTGCCAGCAGCTTGGCAGCGGGACAGGGCCTTGGAAACACCATATATTTT.

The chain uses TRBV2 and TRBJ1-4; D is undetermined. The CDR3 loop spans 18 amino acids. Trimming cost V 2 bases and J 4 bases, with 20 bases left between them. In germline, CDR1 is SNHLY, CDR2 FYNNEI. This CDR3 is CASSEISGWSAFNEKLFF. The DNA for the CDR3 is TGTGCCAGCAGTGAAATCTCAGGATGGTCGGCCTTTAATGAAAAACTGTTTTTT.

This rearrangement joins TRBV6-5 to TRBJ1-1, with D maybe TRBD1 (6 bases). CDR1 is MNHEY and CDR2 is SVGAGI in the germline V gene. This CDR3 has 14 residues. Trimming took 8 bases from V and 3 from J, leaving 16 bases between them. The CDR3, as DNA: TGTGCCAGCGGAAGGGGGGGGATTGACACTGAAGCTTTCTTT. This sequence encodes CASGRGGIDTEAFF.

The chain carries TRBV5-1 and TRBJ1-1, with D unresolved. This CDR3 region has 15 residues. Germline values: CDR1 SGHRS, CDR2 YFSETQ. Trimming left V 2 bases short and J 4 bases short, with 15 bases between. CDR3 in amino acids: CASSLDEGAGTEAFF. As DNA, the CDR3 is TGCGCCAGCAGCTTAGACGAGGGCGCGGGCACTGAAGCTTTCTTT.

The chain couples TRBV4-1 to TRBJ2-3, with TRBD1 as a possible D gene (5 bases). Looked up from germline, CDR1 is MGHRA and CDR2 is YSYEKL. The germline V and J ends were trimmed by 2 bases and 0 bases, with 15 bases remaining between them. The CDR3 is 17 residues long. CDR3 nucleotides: TGCGCCAGCAGCCAACTCATGGACACATCTAGCACAGATACGCAGTATTTT. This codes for CASSQLMDTSSTDTQYF.

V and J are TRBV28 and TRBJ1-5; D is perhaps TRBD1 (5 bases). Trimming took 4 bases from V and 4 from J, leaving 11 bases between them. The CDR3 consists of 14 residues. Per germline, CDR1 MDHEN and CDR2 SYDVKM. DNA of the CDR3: TGTGCCAGCAGTTGGGGAGGGGAGAATCAGCCCCAGCATTTT. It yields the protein CASSWGGENQPQHF.

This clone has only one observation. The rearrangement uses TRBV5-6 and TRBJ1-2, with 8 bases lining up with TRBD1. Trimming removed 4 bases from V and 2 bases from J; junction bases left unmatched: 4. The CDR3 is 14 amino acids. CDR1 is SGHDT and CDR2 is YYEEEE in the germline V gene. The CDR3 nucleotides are TGTGCCAGCAGCGTGGGACAGGAGAACTATGGCTACACCTTC. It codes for CASSVGQENYGYTF.

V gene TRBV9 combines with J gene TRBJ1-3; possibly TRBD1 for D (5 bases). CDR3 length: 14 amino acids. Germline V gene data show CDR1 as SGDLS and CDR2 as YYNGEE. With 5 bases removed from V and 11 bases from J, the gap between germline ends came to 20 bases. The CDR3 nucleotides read TGTGCCAGCAGTGATAATTCAGGGTTAGTCCCCATATATTTT. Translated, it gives CASSDNSGLVPIYF.

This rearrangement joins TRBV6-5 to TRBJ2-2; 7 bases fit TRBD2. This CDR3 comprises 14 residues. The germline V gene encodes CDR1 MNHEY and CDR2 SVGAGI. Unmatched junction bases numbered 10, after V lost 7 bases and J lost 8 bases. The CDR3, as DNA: TGTGCCAGCACTTTCAACCCGGGAGGTGGGGAGCTGTTTTTT. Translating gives CASTFNPGGGELFF.

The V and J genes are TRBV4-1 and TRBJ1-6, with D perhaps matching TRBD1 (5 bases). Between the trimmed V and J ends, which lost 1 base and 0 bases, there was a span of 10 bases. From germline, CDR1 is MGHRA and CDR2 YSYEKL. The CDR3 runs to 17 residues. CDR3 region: CASSQVDIISYNSPLHF. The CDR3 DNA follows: TGCGCCAGCAGCCAAGTGGACATCATCTCCTATAATTCACCCCTCCACTTT.

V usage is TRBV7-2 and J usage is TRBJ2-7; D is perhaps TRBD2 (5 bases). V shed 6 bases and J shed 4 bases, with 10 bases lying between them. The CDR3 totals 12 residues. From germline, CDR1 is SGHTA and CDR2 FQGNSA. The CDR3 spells CASRGRTYEQYF. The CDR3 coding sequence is TGTGCCAGCAGAGGCAGGACTTACGAGCAGTACTTC.

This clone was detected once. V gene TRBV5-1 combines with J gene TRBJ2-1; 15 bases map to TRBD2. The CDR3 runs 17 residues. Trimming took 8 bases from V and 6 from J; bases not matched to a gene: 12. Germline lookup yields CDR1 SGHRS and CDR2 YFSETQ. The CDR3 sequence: CASRKAGLAGGINEQFF. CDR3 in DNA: TGCGCCAGTCGCAAAGCGGGACTAGCGGGAGGAATCAATGAGCAGTTCTTC.

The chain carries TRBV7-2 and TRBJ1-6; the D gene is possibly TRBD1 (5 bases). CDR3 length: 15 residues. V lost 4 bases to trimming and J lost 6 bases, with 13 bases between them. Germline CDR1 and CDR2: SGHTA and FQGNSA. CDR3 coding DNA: TGTGCCAGCAGCTCGATGGACACGATTAATTCACCCCTCCACTTT. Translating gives CASSSMDTINSPLHF.

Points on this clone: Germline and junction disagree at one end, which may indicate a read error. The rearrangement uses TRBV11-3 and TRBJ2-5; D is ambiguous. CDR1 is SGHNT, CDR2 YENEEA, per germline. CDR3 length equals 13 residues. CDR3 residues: CASSFQAQVTQYF. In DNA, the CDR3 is TGTGCCAGCAGCTTCCAAGCTCAAGTGACCCAGTACTTC.

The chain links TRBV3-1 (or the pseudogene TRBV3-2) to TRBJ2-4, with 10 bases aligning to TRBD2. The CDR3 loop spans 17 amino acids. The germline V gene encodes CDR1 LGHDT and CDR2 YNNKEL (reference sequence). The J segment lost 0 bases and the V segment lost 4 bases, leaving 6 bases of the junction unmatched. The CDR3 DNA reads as TGTGCCAGCAGCCGTAGGACTAGCGGACTAGCCAAAAACATTCAGTACTTC. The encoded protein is CASSRRTSGLAKNIQYF.

CDR3: CASSQDAGWRGYTF. CDR3 in DNA: TGCGCCAGCAGCCAAGACGCGGGTTGGCGCGGCTACACCTTC. The chain uses TRBV4-1 and TRBJ1-2; D remains ambiguous. Trimming pared 0 bases from V and 8 bases from J, leaving 13 bases between. The CDR3 contains 14 residues. CDR1 is MGHRA and CDR2 is YSYEKL in the germline V gene.

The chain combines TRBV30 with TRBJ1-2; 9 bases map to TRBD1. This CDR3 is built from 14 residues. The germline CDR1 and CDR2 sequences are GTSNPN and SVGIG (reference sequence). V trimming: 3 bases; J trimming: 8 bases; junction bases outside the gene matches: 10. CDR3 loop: CAWSMGQGGSGYTF. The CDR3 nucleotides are TGTGCCTGGAGCATGGGACAGGGTGGTTCAGGCTACACCTTC.

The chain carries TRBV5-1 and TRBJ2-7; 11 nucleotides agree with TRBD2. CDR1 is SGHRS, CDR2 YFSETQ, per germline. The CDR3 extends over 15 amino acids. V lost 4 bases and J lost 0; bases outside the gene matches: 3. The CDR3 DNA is TGCGCCAGCAGCCCTACTAGCGGGAGCTCCTACGAGCAGTACTTC. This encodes CASSPTSGSSYEQYF.

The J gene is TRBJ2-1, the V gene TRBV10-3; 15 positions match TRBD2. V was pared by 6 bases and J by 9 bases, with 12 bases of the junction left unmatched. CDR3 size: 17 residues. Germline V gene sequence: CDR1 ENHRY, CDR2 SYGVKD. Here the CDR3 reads CAISRTSGRAEYSEQFF. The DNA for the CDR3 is TGTGCCATCAGCCGGACTAGCGGGAGGGCCGAGTATAGTGAGCAGTTCTTC.

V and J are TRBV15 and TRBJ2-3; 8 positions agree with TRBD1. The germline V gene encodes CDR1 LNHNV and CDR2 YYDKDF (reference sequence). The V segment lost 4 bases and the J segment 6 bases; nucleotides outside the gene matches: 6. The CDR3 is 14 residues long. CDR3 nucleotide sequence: TGTGCCACCAGCAAACGACAGGGGAGGGATACGCAGTATTTT. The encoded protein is CATSKRQGRDTQYF.

CDR3 nucleotides: TGTGCCAGCAGCCAAGAAGCGGCGGGACCTCGCGAGCAGTACTTC. Its translation is CASSQEAAGPREQYF. This chain uses TRBV3-1 (or the pseudogene TRBV3-2) with TRBJ2-7; weak D call: TRBD2 (6 bases). The V and J ends lost 0 bases and 6 bases respectively, with 15 bases between them. CDR3 length equals 15 residues. In germline, CDR1 is LGHDT, CDR2 YNNKEL (reference sequence).

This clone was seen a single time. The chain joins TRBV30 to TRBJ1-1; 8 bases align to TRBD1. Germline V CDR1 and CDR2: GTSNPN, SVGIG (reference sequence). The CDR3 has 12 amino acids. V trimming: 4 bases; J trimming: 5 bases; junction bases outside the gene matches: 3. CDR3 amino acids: CAWTRGHTEAFF. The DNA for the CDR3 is TGTGCCTGGACCAGGGGGCATACTGAAGCTTTCTTT.

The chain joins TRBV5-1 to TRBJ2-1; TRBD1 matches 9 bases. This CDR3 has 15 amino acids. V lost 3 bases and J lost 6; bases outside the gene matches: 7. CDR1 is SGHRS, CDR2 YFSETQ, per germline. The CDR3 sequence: CASSSGQGLSNEQFF. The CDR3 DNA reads TGCGCCAGCAGCTCCGGACAGGGGCTAAGCAATGAGCAGTTCTTC.

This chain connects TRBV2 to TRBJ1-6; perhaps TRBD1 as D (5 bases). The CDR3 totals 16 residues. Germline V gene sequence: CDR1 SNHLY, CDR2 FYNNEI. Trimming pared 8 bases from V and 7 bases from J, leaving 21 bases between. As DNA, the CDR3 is TGTGCCAGCCCGATTAGACCCAGGGAGGAAAATTCACCCCTCCACTTT. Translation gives CASPIRPREENSPLHF.

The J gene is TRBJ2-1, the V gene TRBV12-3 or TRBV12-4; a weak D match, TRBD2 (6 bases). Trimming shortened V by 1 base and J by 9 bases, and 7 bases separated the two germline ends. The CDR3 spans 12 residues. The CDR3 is CASSLGGIEQFF. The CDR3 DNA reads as TGTGCCAGCAGTTTAGGCGGGATTGAGCAGTTCTTC.